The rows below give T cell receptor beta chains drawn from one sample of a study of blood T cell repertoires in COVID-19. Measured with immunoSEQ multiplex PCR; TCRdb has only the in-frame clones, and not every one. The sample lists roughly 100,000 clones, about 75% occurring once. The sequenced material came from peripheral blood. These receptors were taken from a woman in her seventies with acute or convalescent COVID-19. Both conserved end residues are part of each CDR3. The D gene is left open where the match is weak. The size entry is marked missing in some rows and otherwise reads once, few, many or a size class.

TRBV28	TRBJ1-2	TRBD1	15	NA	CASSPPLGQADTLRF	TGTGCCAGCAGTCCGCCGCTCGGACAGGCCGACACGCTTCGCTTC
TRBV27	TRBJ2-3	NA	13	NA	CASGGRSTDTQYF	TGTGCCAGCGGCGGCCGAAGCACAGATACGCAGTATTTT
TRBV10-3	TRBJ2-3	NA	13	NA	CAISTASTDTQYF	TGTGCCATCTCGACAGCTAGCACAGATACGCAGTATTTT
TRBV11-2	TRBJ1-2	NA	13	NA	CASSLTGSDGYTF	TGTGCCAGCAGCTTAACAGGGTCGGATGGCTACACCTTC
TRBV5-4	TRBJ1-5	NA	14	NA	CASSLGGSNQPQHF	TGTGCCAGCAGCTTAGGGGGTAGCAATCAGCCCCAGCATTTT
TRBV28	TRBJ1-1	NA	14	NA	CASSSDPGSTEAFF	TGTGCCAGCAGTTCCGATCCGGGTAGCACTGAAGCTTTCTTT
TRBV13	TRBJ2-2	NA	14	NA	CASSLRGNTGELFF	TGTGCCAGCAGCTTAAGGGGAAACACCGGGGAGCTGTTTTTT
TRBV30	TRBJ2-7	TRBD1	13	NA	CAWSLTTGGEQYF	TGTGCCTGGAGTCTAACCACAGGGGGCGAGCAGTACTTC
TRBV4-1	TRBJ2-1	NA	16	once	CASSQGGQGSYNEQFF	TGCGCCAGCAGCCAAGGGGGGCAGGGTTCCTACAATGAGCAGTTCTTC
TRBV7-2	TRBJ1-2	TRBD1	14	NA	CASSLGRGNYGYTF	TGTGCCAGCAGCTTAGGCAGGGGGAACTATGGCTACACCTTC
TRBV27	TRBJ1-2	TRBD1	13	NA	CASSSHRGGGYTF	TGTGCCAGCAGTTCGCACAGGGGTGGTGGCTACACCTTC
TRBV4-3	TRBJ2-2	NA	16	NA	CASSQDIGGGAPELFF	TGCGCCAGCAGCCAAGATATCGGGGGTGGGGCCCCCGAGCTGTTTTTT
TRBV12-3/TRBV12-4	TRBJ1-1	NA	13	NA	CASKREGPTEAFF	TGTGCCAGCAAGAGGGAGGGGCCCACTGAAGCTTTCTTT
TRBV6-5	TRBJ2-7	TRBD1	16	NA	CASSYPGTGKTYEQYF	TGTGCCAGCAGTTACCCCGGGACAGGGAAAACCTACGAGCAGTACTTC
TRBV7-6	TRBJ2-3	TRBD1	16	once	CASSLTGASSTDTQYF	TGTGCCAGCAGCCTAACAGGGGCCTCTAGCACAGATACGCAGTATTTT
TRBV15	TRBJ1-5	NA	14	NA	CATSAKGFYQPQHF	TGTGCCACCAGCGCGAAGGGGTTTTACCAGCCCCAGCATTTT
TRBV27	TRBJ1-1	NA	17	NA	CASSLSALSKSAVEAFF	TGTGCCAGCAGTTTATCGGCCCTCTCAAAAAGCGCCGTCGAAGCTTTCTTT
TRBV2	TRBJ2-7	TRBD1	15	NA	CASSAWDRPFYEQYF	TGTGCCAGCAGTGCCTGGGACAGGCCCTTCTACGAGCAGTACTTC
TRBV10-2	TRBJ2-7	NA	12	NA	CASKQGSYEQYF	TGCGCCAGCAAACAGGGCTCCTACGAGCAGTACTTC
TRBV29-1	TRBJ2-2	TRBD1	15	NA	CSAQLGQGVAGELFF	TGCAGCGCCCAATTAGGACAGGGAGTAGCCGGGGAGCTGTTTTTT
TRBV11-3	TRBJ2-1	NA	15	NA	CASSPGHILYNEQFF	TGTGCCAGCAGTCCAGGACACATACTCTACAATGAGCAGTTCTTC
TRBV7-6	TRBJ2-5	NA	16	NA	CASSLVRGKPGETQYF	TGTGCCAGCAGCTTAGTAAGGGGGAAGCCGGGTGAGACCCAGTACTTC
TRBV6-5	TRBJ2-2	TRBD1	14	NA	CASSRGQTTGELFF	TGTGCCAGCAGTCGGGGACAGACCACCGGGGAGCTGTTTTTT
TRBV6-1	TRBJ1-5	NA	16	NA	CASSDSLRGGDQPQHF	TGTGCCAGCAGTGATAGCTTAAGAGGGGGAGATCAGCCCCAGCATTTT
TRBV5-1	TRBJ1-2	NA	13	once	CASSLEHIYGYTF	TGCGCCAGCAGCTTGGAACACATCTATGGCTACACCTTC
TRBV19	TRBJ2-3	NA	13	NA	CASRHRGTDTQYF	TGTGCCAGTAGACACAGGGGCACAGATACGCAGTATTTT
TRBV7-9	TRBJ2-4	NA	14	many	CASSWEEGKNIQYF	TGTGCCAGCAGCTGGGAGGAGGGGAAGAACATTCAGTACTTC
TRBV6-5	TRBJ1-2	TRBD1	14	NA	CASSRGQGNYGYTF	TGTGCCAGCAGCAGGGGGCAGGGGAACTATGGCTACACCTTC
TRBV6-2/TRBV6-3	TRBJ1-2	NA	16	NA	CASSYSSRVVDYGYTF	TGTGCCAGCAGTTACTCGTCCAGGGTGGTGGACTATGGCTACACCTTC
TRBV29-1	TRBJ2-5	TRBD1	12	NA	CSGGQVQETQYF	TGCAGCGGAGGACAGGTTCAAGAGACCCAGTACTTC
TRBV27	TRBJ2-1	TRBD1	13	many	CASSRQGENEQFF	TGTGCCAGCAGCCGACAGGGGGAAAATGAGCAGTTCTTC
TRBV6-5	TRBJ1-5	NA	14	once	CASTRGGPNQPQHF	TGTGCCAGCACCCGGGGGGGCCCAAATCAGCCCCAGCATTTT
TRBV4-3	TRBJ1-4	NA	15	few	CASSQDRRTSEKLFF	TGCGCCAGCAGCCAAGATAGGAGAACGAGTGAAAAACTGTTTTTT
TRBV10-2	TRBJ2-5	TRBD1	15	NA	CASSESDRLQETQYF	TGCGCCAGCAGTGAGTCGGACAGGCTCCAAGAGACCCAGTACTTC
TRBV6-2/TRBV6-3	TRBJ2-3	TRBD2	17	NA	CASSPPTSGVNTDTQYF	TGTGCCAGCAGTCCCCCTACTAGCGGGGTAAACACAGATACGCAGTATTTT
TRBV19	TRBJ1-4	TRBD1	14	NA	CASSVQGGNEKLFF	TGTGCCAGTAGTGTACAGGGGGGTAATGAAAAACTGTTTTTT
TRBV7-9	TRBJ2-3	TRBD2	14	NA	CASSFGPRGGTQYF	TGTGCCAGCAGCTTTGGTCCCCGGGGGGGTACGCAGTATTTT
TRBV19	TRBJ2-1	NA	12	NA	CASSAGYNEQFF	TGTGCCAGTAGTGCAGGTTACAATGAGCAGTTCTTC
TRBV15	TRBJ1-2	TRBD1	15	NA	CATSREAGGNYGYTF	TGTGCCACCAGCAGAGAGGCAGGGGGAAACTATGGCTACACCTTC
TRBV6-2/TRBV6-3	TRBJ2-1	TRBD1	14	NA	CASSLNRGQGEQFF	TGTGCCAGCAGTTTAAACAGGGGGCAGGGTGAGCAGTTCTTC
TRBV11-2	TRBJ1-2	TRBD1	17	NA	CASSLGVNQRTGYGYTF	TGTGCCAGCAGCTTAGGGGTCAATCAACGGACAGGGTATGGCTACACCTTC
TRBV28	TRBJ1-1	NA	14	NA	CASSFSRVNTEAFF	TGTGCCAGCAGTTTTAGTCGGGTGAACACTGAAGCTTTCTTT
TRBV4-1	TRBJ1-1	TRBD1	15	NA	CASSQSFTGTGEAFF	TGCGCCAGCAGCCAATCGTTCACCGGGACAGGGGAGGCTTTCTTT
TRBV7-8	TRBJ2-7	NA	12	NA	CASTTSFNEQYF	TGTGCCAGCACAACTAGCTTCAACGAGCAGTACTTC
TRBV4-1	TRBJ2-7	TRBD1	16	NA	CASSQDVGTGSYEQYF	TGCGCCAGCAGCCAAGACGTCGGGACAGGCTCCTACGAGCAGTACTTC
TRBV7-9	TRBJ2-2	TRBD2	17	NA	CASTGTSGRTNTGELFF	TGTGCCAGCACCGGGACTAGCGGGAGAACGAACACCGGGGAGCTGTTTTTT
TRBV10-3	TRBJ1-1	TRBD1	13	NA	CAISGTGHTEAFF	TGTGCCATCAGTGGGACAGGTCACACTGAAGCTTTCTTT
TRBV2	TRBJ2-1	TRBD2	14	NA	CASRRLAGVIEQFF	TGTGCCAGCAGGAGACTAGCGGGGGTCATTGAGCAGTTCTTC
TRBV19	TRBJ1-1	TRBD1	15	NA	CASSTNRGMNTEAFF	TGTGCCAGTAGTACCAACAGGGGGATGAACACTGAAGCTTTCTTT
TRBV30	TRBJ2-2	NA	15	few	CAWSVITGETGELFF	TGTGCCTGGAGTGTAATAACGGGGGAGACCGGGGAGCTGTTTTTT
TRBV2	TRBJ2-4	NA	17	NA	CASSEATVLLAKNIQYF	TGTGCCAGCAGTGAAGCCACAGTGCTCTTGGCCAAAAACATTCAGTACTTC
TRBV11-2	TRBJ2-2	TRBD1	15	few	CASSADRGPTGELFF	TGTGCCAGCAGCGCCGACAGGGGTCCCACCGGGGAGCTGTTTTTT
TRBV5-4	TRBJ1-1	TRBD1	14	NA	CASNRQGMNTEAFF	TGTGCCAGCAACCGACAGGGGATGAACACTGAAGCTTTCTTT
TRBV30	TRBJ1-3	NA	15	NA	CAWNRDNYSGNTIYF	TGTGCCTGGAACCGGGACAACTACTCTGGAAACACCATATATTTT
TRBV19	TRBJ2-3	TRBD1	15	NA	CASSVQGFSTDTQYF	TGTGCCAGTAGTGTACAGGGGTTCAGCACAGATACGCAGTATTTT
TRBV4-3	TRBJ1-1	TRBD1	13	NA	CASSRTGGTEAFF	TGCGCCAGCAGTCGGACAGGGGGCACTGAAGCTTTCTTT
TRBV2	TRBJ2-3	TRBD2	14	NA	CASSTSGGLYTQYF	TGTGCCAGCAGTACGAGCGGGGGGTTGTATACGCAGTATTTT
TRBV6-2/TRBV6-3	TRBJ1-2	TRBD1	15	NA	CASSYGTGILDGYTF	TGTGCCAGCAGTTACGGGACAGGGATCCTGGATGGCTACACCTTC